A selection of T cell receptor beta chains follows, all from one sample in a study of molecular identifiers for immune sequencing clone quantification. TCRdb redid the calling of the PCR reads with MiXCR, one entry per CDR3 protein. Among about 640,000 distinct CDR3 sequences listed, about 20% were seen once. Specimen: naive CD8+ T cells from blood, with Jurkat cell RNA spiked in. These receptors all stem from a human donor in good health. Some libraries in this study had Jurkat cell RNA spiked in. Each CDR3 is given with its conserved first and last residue. Some rows mark clone size as missing; the rest say once, few, many or name a class of expanded clone.

TRBJ2-7	TRBV7-6	-	CASSLEGGQGGEQYF
TRBJ1-6	TRBV4-1	many	CASSQSYGYNSPLHF
TRBJ2-7	TRBV7-9	many	CASSSPGGKYEQYF
TRBJ2-7	TRBV11-2	-	CASSLDLQAYEQYF
TRBJ1-1	TRBV19	many	CASSIGDRNTEAFF
TRBJ2-5	TRBV4-3	many	CASSQEANLETQYF
TRBJ2-1	TRBV20-1	few	CSAKGLAGGLAYNEQFF
TRBJ2-3	TRBV9	-	CASSVERSGGAGDTQYF
TRBJ2-5	TRBV4-2	few	CASSQDRGSYGETQYF
TRBJ2-1	TRBV7-9	many	CASSSVTGTGLAGSRQFF
TRBJ1-6	TRBV4-3	many	CASSQGTSPDAGSPLHF
TRBJ1-5	TRBV15	many	CATSRPARWGDQPQHF
TRBJ1-1	TRBV9	many	CASSVDGTTVPMNTEAFF
TRBJ1-6	TRBV28	many	CASSLLPGSSPLHF
TRBJ2-7	TRBV5-8	few	CASSFFPGQGSDEQYF
TRBJ1-1	TRBV19	many	CASSLAPHGTEAFF
TRBJ2-4	TRBV20-1	-	CSARVPGGPTIAKNIQYF
TRBJ2-2	TRBV12-3/TRBV12-4	many	CASSLPSMNTGELFF
TRBJ2-7	TRBV2	-	CASSDGQGSYEQYF
TRBJ2-7	TRBV7-3	few	CASSSNGQGSYEQYF
TRBJ2-7	TRBV4-1	many	CASSPQQRGDRDYEQYF
TRBJ2-3	TRBV9	-	CVSSVVALAGHSSTDTQYF
TRBJ2-2	TRBV11-2	many	CASSRENTGELFF
TRBJ2-5	TRBV12-3/TRBV12-4	-	CASSFGWQETQYF
TRBJ2-1	TRBV19	-	CASSAPLDSSYSLFYNEQFF
TRBJ2-3	TRBV3-1	few	CASSPRLGGGIQDTQYF
TRBJ1-5	TRBV27	many	CASSLGQGGQPQHF
TRBJ2-1	TRBV19	-	CATSGLAGGLYNEQFF
TRBJ1-5	TRBV19	few	CASSIMDRGNQPQHF
TRBJ2-7	TRBV29-1	many	CSVDDGSSYEQYF
TRBJ2-1	TRBV27	many	CASARDTYNEQFF
TRBJ1-1	TRBV4-1	many	CASSQVINLNTEAFF
TRBJ2-3	TRBV20-1	many	CSAIQRGAGTDTQYF
TRBJ2-7	TRBV4-1	many	CASSPEESAGVEQYF
TRBJ1-2	TRBV12-3/TRBV12-4	-	CASSLGTVTSSYGYTF
TRBJ2-3	TRBV4-1	-	CASSQEGSHATDTQYF
TRBJ1-1	TRBV7-9	many	CASSFSPLAAFF
TRBJ2-1	TRBV7-9	-	CASSLGAGGHEQFF
TRBJ2-3	TRBV6-5	many	CASSETSDTQYF
TRBJ2-2	TRBV7-9	-	CASSAGPPTGELFF
TRBJ1-1	TRBV6-5	-	CASSPQDGWNTEAFF
TRBJ1-3	TRBV5-1	many	CASSLAAGGSGNTIYF
TRBJ2-2	TRBV7-8	-	CASTPEMGAVELFF
TRBJ2-7	TRBV20-1	many	CSARLAGVYEQYF
TRBJ2-1	TRBV7-9	-	CASSLASGEGNEQFF
TRBJ2-7	TRBV30	few	CAWGEVLGQGLYEQYF
TRBJ2-3	TRBV5-3	-	CAGSLAVARTDTQYF
TRBJ2-7	TRBV7-9	many	CASSPRQPGPDRYEQYF
TRBJ1-1	TRBV5-4	many	CASSLPLTGDNPEAFF
TRBJ2-1	TRBV4-2	-	CASSQEPGLLEQFF